This is a list of T cell receptor beta chains from one sample in a study of blood T cells in healthy people across ages. TCRdb reprocessed the 5' RACE reads via MiXCR and lists one record per CDR3 protein. The sample consists of some 640,000 distinct CDR3 sequences, over 45% of them appearing once. Source material: blood. The receptor source for this set is an older woman in good health. The conserved cysteine and the conserved F or W are not part of the CDR3 here. D genes are given only for firm matches. Some rows mark clone size as missing; the rest say once, few, many or name a class of expanded clone.

CDR3,size,D,J,V
ASSNSGVTKNIQY,few,NA,TRBJ2-4,TRBV21-1
ASSPRPDYEQY,few,NA,TRBJ2-7,TRBV12-3/TRBV12-4
ASSQSGTGTGEQY,NA,TRBD1,NA,TRBV4-3
AWSPGFEQY,NA,NA,TRBJ2-7,TRBV30
ASSPSARVETQY,NA,NA,TRBJ2-5,TRBV27
ASSLVQGSEQY,NA,NA,NA,TRBV7-8
AISEGTSGTGGDKEQF,NA,TRBD2,TRBJ2-1,TRBV10-3
SVEGYQGTDTQY,NA,NA,TRBJ2-3,TRBV29-1
ASSGQGGEKLF,NA,NA,TRBJ1-4,TRBV2
SAPVVYIQY,NA,NA,TRBJ2-4,TRBV20-1
ASVLVGVYTEAF,NA,NA,TRBJ1-1,TRBV7-2
ASSQGLVEQF,NA,NA,TRBJ2-1,TRBV18
ASSSPWELF,NA,NA,TRBJ2-2,TRBV3-1
TSIDPASSGANVLT,NA,NA,TRBJ2-6,TRBV12-3/TRBV12-4
ASSSSGTGTYEQY,few,TRBD1,TRBJ2-7,TRBV12-3/TRBV12-4
ASKERDEQF,NA,NA,TRBJ2-1,TRBV2
ASSYARGLAGGPQETQY,NA,TRBD2,TRBJ2-5,TRBV6-5
ASKTGGSYEQY,few,TRBD1,TRBJ2-7,TRBV2
ASSLEIPYNEQF,NA,NA,TRBJ2-1,TRBV5-1
ASSQDRGQNEKLF,few,TRBD1,TRBJ1-4,TRBV4-1
ASSILSGTGSYNEQF,NA,NA,TRBJ2-1,TRBV7-2
ASPLGKKLF,NA,NA,TRBJ1-4,TRBV12-3/TRBV12-4
ASRPPKGLAGEQY,few,TRBD2,TRBJ2-7,TRBV28
ASSQEAAGTGQKQY,NA,TRBD1,TRBJ2-3,TRBV4-1
ASSSRAGVYQETQY,NA,TRBD2,TRBJ2-5,TRBV28
ASSFGTRDNEQY,few,TRBD2,TRBJ2-7,TRBV7-6
ASTSGSIEQF,NA,TRBD2,TRBJ2-1,TRBV2
SGRTAPGTDTQY,NA,NA,TRBJ2-3,TRBV29-1
ASSLETGGRKTQY,many,TRBD1,TRBJ2-5,TRBV7-2
ASSYARRESGSHEQY,NA,TRBD2,TRBJ2-7,TRBV6-2/TRBV6-3
ASSPSGVTTDTQY,few,NA,TRBJ2-3,TRBV5-1
ASRRDRASTDTQY,NA,TRBD1,TRBJ2-3,TRBV6-1
ASSTRQGSTDTQY,few,TRBD1,TRBJ2-3,TRBV3-1
ASTSLRTGPYEQY,few,TRBD1,TRBJ2-7,TRBV6-5
ASSLKIGGTDTQY,few,NA,TRBJ2-3,TRBV7-3
ASSQEARKNTEAF,NA,NA,TRBJ1-1,TRBV3-1
ASSARQGLAYNEQY,few,TRBD1,NA,TRBV9
SARDQTWTSGRGLEQF,NA,TRBD2,TRBJ2-1,TRBV20-1
ASSAGSVGETQY,NA,NA,NA,TRBV27
ASSFSARWLGTAQY,few,NA,TRBJ2-5,TRBV27
ASSEGTDTEAF,NA,NA,TRBJ1-1,TRBV6-1
ASSPPGGRGVGEQY,NA,NA,TRBJ2-5,TRBV27
ASSEMGGVEQF,once,TRBD2,TRBJ2-1,TRBV6-1
SASPGYRNGYT,few,NA,TRBJ1-2,TRBV20-1
SVNRRAGEETQY,NA,TRBD2,NA,TRBV29-1
ASSKGQRGKYQETQY,few,NA,TRBJ2-5,TRBV21-1
ASGQGNTPQH,NA,TRBD1,TRBJ1-5,TRBV6-1
ASSLHLTGIVDNEQF,NA,TRBD1,TRBJ2-1,TRBV4-2
ASSLASWAGERY,NA,NA,TRBJ2-5,TRBV12-3/TRBV12-4
ASSLWQVKKAEQY,few,NA,TRBJ2-7,TRBV27
ASSQERRGGGELF,once,NA,TRBJ2-2,TRBV14
ASSPYGTEYNEQF,NA,TRBD1,TRBJ2-1,TRBV5-1
ARIGPNLSPRSSAPRPGVEQY,NA,NA,TRBJ2-7,TRBV28
ASSWRDRLYGYT,NA,TRBD1,TRBJ1-2,TRBV7-2
ASSQVGSGGQF,NA,NA,TRBJ2-1,TRBV3-1